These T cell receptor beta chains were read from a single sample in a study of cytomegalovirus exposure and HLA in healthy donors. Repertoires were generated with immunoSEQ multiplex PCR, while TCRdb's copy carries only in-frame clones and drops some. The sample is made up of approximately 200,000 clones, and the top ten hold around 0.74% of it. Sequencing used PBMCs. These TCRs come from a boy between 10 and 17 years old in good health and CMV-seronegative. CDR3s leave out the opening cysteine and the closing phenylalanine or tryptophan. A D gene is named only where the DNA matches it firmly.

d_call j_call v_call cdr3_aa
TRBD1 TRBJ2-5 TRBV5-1 ASSRTGQYQETQY
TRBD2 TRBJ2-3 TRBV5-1 ASSFGGGTDTQY
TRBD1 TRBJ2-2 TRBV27 ASREGQGDTGELF
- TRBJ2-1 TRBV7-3 ASSPPSSNEQF
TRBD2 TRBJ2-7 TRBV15 ATSWTSGTYEQY
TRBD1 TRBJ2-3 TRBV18 ASSPDRGTSTDTQY
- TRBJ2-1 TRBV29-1 SVGPAGSSYNEQF
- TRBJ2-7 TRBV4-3 ASSQQQGYEQY
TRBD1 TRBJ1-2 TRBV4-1 ASSQVPTGTGLGYT
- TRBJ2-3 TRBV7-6 ASSIIPRPRGRPDTQY
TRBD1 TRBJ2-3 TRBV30 ACISTGAHTDTQY
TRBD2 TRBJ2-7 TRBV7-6 ASSSRIAGTYEQY
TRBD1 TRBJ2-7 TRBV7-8 ASSSRRTGGEQY
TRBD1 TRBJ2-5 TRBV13 ASSLRQGIETQY
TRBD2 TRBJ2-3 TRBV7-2 ASRLTSGGTGTQY
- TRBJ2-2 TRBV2 ASGEGIARPTGLF
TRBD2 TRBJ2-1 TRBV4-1 ASSQSSGANHAFSSYNEQF
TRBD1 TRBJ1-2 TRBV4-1 ASSHHSGTGEGYT
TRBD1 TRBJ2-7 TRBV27 ASSSDRELPGEQY
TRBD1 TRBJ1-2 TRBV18 ASSPPGQGDGYT
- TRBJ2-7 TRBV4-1 ASSPGGGKRGKESVQY
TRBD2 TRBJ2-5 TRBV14 ASSQNRLAGGLGETQY
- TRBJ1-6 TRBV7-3 ASSLNNYNSPLH
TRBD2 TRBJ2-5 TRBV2 ASQEGLAGETQY
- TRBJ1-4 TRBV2 ASSYKRGTNEKLF
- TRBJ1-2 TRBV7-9 ASSLVAANYGYT
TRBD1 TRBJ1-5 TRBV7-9 ASSSTGSNQPQH
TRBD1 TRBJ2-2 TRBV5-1 ASSGRSGGAGTGELF
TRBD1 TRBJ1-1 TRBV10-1 ASSETGAGGTEAF
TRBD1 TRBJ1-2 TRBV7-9 ASRARDSYGYT
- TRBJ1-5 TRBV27 ASSDSSNQPQH
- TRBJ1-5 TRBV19 ASSIRVNQPQH
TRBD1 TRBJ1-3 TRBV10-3 AISLGDSGDSGNTIY
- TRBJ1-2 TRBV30 AWSLQGPSLYGYT
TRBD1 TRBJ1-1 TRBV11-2 ASSLDRDLDTEAF
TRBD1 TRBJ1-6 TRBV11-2 ASSVGQGDSPLH
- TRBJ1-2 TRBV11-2 ASSLGAPPAGYGYT
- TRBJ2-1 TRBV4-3 ASSQDGTYNEQF
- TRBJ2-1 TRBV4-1 ASSQDPASQYNEQF
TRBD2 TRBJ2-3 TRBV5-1 ASSLVPSGGLSTDTQY
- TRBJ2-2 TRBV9 ASSVGTLNTGELF
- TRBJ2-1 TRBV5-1 ASSLFGGREGEEF
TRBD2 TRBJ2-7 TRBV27 ASSLSSGGPYEQY
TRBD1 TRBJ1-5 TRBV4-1 ASSLTTGGDQPQH
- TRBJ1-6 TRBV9 ASSEGHISPLH
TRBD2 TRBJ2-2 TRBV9 ASSEWGGGASNTGELF
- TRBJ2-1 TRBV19 ASSTTYNEQF
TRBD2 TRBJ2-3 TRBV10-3 AISSSGTTDTQY
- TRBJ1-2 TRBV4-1 ASSQGASNYGYT
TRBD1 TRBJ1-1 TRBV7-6 ASSSGQGSPEAF
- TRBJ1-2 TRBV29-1 SVINRVGYGYT
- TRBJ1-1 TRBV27 ASSSGIRGEAF
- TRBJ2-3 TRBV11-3 ASSFYTDTQY
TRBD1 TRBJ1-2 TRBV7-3 ASSQTGTSNYGYT
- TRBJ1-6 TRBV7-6 ASSRRGGNSPLH
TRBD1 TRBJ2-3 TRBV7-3 ASSLFPYRTRQGTDTQY
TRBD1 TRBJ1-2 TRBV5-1 ASSLGTGNYGYT